This is a list of T cell receptor beta chains from one sample in a study of CD8+ T cells in alopecia areata. Sequencing was performed with immunoSEQ multiplex PCR; in TCRdb, only in-frame clones are kept and a portion is missing. The sample contains around 200,000 clones, about 60% of which appear only once. The sample here was CD8+ T cells sorted from blood, taken at week 24, from a patient treated with tofacitinib. These TCRs come from a human donor with alopecia areata. Both conserved end residues are part of each CDR3. Fields, in order: clone size, J gene, V gene, D gene, CDR3 protein, CDR3 DNA. The D gene is left open where the match is weak. Only part of the rows carry a size: once, few, many, or a class if the clone is expanded.

>-|TRBJ2-5|TRBV14|-
CASSQEHRTREETQYF
TGTGCCAGCAGCCAAGAACACCGAACAAGGGAAGAGACCCAGTACTTC
>-|TRBJ1-6|TRBV5-4|-
CASRGNRANSPLHF
TGTGCCAGCAGGGGGAACAGAGCTAATTCACCCCTCCACTTT
>-|TRBJ1-1|TRBV2|TRBD1
CASSERGHDEAFF
TGTGCCAGCAGTGAAAGGGGGCACGATGAAGCTTTCTTT
>few|TRBJ2-5|TRBV13|-
CASSLGSQETQYF
TGTGCCAGCAGCTTAGGCAGCCAAGAGACCCAGTACTTC
>-|TRBJ2-6|TRBV4-2|-
CASSQAQGKFGANVLTF
TGTGCCAGCAGCCAAGCTCAAGGGAAGTTTGGGGCCAACGTCCTGACTTTC
>-|TRBJ2-1|TRBV7-9|-
CASSLADNEQFF
TGTGCCAGCAGCTTAGCGGACAATGAGCAGTTCTTC
>few|TRBJ2-7|TRBV4-1|TRBD1
CASSQVRDSSYEQYF
TGCGCCAGCAGCCAAGTCCGGGACAGCTCCTACGAGCAGTACTTC
>once|TRBJ2-5|TRBV4-1|-
CASSFRDGDQETQYF
TGCGCCAGCAGCTTTCGGGACGGCGACCAAGAGACCCAGTACTTC
>-|TRBJ2-5|TRBV5-1|-
CASSLRLEVETQYF
TGCGCCAGCAGCTTGCGACTAGAGGTGGAGACCCAGTACTTC
>-|TRBJ1-2|TRBV11-2|TRBD1
CASSRGDRVKDGYTF
TGTGCCAGCAGCCGTGGGGACAGGGTGAAGGATGGCTACACCTTC
>few|TRBJ2-7|TRBV2|-
CASSSWGDDYEQYF
TGTGCCAGCAGTAGTTGGGGGGACGACTACGAGCAGTACTTC
>few|TRBJ2-7|TRBV6-5|-
CASSPTGTDPYEQYF
TGTGCCAGCAGCCCAACCGGGACCGATCCCTACGAGCAGTACTTC
>-|TRBJ1-1|TRBV27|-
CASSTLTDVNTEAFF
TGTGCCAGCAGTACTTTGACAGATGTGAACACTGAAGCTTTCTTT
>-|TRBJ2-6|TRBV13|-
CASSLRTSGANVLTF
TGTGCCAGCAGCTTACGGACCTCTGGGGCCAACGTCCTGACTTTC
>-|TRBJ2-5|TRBV7-2|-
CASSLVPGLETQYF
TGTGCCAGCAGCTTAGTCCCGGGTTTGGAGACCCAGTACTTC
>once|TRBJ1-5|TRBV29-1|-
CSVATGDSNQPQHF
TGCAGCGTTGCCACAGGAGATAGCAATCAGCCCCAGCATTTT
>-|TRBJ1-1|TRBV4-1|-
CASSLASRGNTEAFF
TGCGCCAGCAGCCTGGCCAGCCGAGGGAACACTGAAGCTTTCTTT
>-|TRBJ1-2|TRBV30|-
CAWSGINYGYTF
TGTGCCTGGAGTGGAATTAACTATGGCTACACCTTC
>-|TRBJ2-5|TRBV30|-
CAWSLSGVEVQYF
TGTGCCTGGAGTCTCTCCGGCGTTGAGGTCCAGTACTTC
>-|TRBJ1-2|TRBV5-1|-
CASSFTGSNYGYTF
TGCGCCAGCAGCTTCACGGGCTCTAACTATGGCTACACCTTC
>-|TRBJ1-5|TRBV27|TRBD1
CASSSHRGGQPQHF
TGTGCCAGCAGTTCACACAGGGGCGGCCAGCCCCAGCATTTT
>-|TRBJ1-6|TRBV4-1|TRBD1
CASSQGPPGQGLSPLHF
TGCGCCAGCAGCCAAGGCCCACCGGGACAGGGTCTATCACCCCTCCACTTT
>few|TRBJ2-5|TRBV15|-
CATSTYLGEETQYF
TGTGCCACCAGCACCTATCTCGGGGAAGAGACCCAGTACTTC
>-|TRBJ2-7|TRBV7-2|TRBD1
CASSWTGGTGTYEQYF
TGTGCCAGCAGCTGGACTGGCGGGACAGGGACCTACGAGCAGTACTTC
>few|TRBJ1-2|TRBV6-1|-
CASAYRDGYTF
TGTGCCAGCGCGTACAGGGATGGCTACACCTTC
>-|TRBJ1-1|TRBV25-1|-
CASSEWQGQGFRNTEAFF
TGTGCCAGCAGTGAATGGCAGGGCCAAGGGTTTAGGAACACTGAAGCTTTCTTT
>once|TRBJ2-4|TRBV5-1|TRBD1
CASSTEEQGLAKNIQYF
TGCGCCAGCAGCACGGAGGAACAGGGGCTAGCCAAAAACATTCAGTACTTC
>-|TRBJ1-1|TRBV6-6|-
CASSFRAGVTEAFF
TGTGCCAGCAGTTTCCGAGCGGGAGTCACTGAAGCTTTCTTT
>-|TRBJ2-7|TRBV25-1|TRBD1
CASSVGQGSPLEQYF
TGTGCCAGCAGTGTTGGACAGGGGAGTCCCCTCGAGCAGTACTTC
>few|TRBJ1-1|TRBV29-1|-
CSVGHLTGYDEAFF
TGCAGCGTTGGCCACCTAACAGGGTACGATGAAGCTTTCTTT
>-|TRBJ2-3|TRBV25-1|-
CATWRGTDTQYF
TGTGCCACTTGGCGGGGCACAGATACGCAGTATTTT
>few|TRBJ1-4|TRBV19|-
CASSPGDFSAEKLFF
TGTGCCAGTAGTCCTGGGGACTTCAGTGCTGAAAAACTGTTTTTT
>-|TRBJ2-7|TRBV30|-
CAWSVIAYEQYF
TGTGCCTGGAGTGTAATAGCCTACGAGCAGTACTTC
>-|TRBJ1-2|TRBV29-1|TRBD1
CSVSDRVNYGYTF
TGCAGCGTCTCGGACAGGGTTAACTATGGCTACACCTTC
>-|TRBJ1-1|TRBV20-1|-
CSAPTGLRLRF
TGCAGTGCACCAACAGGGCTTCGGTTGAGGTTT
>-|TRBJ2-6|TRBV5-1|TRBD1
CASSGIQGSGANVLTF
TGCGCCAGCAGCGGTATACAGGGGTCTGGGGCCAACGTCCTGACTTTC
>-|TRBJ1-1|TRBV5-6|-
CASSFLGYTEAFF
TGTGCCAGCAGTTTTTTGGGGTACACTGAAGCTTTCTTT
>-|TRBJ1-6|TRBV13|-
CASSLAGTGNNSPLHF
TGTGCCAGCAGCTTGGCCGGGACCGGCAATAATTCACCCCTCCACTTT
>many|TRBJ2-6|TRBV9|TRBD2
CASSGTSSGANVLTF
TGTGCCAGCAGCGGGACTAGCTCTGGGGCCAACGTCCTGACTTTC
>-|TRBJ1-6|TRBV6-4|-
CASSVQVNSPLHF
TGTGCCAGCAGTGTACAGGTCAATTCACCCCTCCACTTT
>-|TRBJ1-1|TRBV30|TRBD1
CAWSVLWDRGDTNTEAFF
TGTGCCTGGAGTGTACTCTGGGACAGGGGGGATACGAACACTGAAGCTTTCTTT
>-|TRBJ2-1|TRBV6-5|-
CASSYTTAGSNEQFF
TGTGCCAGCAGTTACACAACCGCAGGGAGTAATGAGCAGTTCTTC
>-|TRBJ2-1|TRBV15|TRBD2
CATKGGGNEQFF
TGTGCCACCAAAGGCGGGGGTAATGAGCAGTTCTTC